Given below is one T cell receptor (beta chain) in context. Antigen: not known. The data were produced by immunoSEQ multiplex PCR, yet TCRdb's version contains in-frame clones alone and is incomplete. The sample shows some 300,000 clones, 85% to 90% of them seen only once. Treatment indicated: over 15 received Ad26.COV2.S at low or high dose, single or two shots; about 5 received placebo; per-sample allocation not given. Samples analyzed were those drawn on day 63 after the first vaccine or placebo injection. These data belong to a study of Ad26.COV2.S vaccination and SARS-CoV-2 variants. Across the study: Enrollment placed the donor in the COV1001 Ad26.COV2.S trial arm. General observations from the study: There was a possibility that the TCR breadth and depth analyses underestimated total T cell responses.

The sample here was peripheral blood, taken in a trial of Ad26.COV2.S vaccine versus placebo. The clonotype was recovered from a person between 18 and 65 years old who received the Ad26.COV2.S COVID-19 vaccine or a placebo.

This CDR3 is CASSSFTRAVGSPLHF. CDR3 DNA: TGTGCCAGCAGCTCATTTACACGCGCGGTGGGGTCACCCCTCCACTTT. The genes are TRBV7-2 and TRBJ1-6; D gene ambiguous. Germline V gene lookup returns CDR1 SGHTA and CDR2 FQGNSA. The CDR3 runs 16 residues. Between the trimmed V and J ends, which lost 4 bases and 10 bases, there was a span of 20 bases.